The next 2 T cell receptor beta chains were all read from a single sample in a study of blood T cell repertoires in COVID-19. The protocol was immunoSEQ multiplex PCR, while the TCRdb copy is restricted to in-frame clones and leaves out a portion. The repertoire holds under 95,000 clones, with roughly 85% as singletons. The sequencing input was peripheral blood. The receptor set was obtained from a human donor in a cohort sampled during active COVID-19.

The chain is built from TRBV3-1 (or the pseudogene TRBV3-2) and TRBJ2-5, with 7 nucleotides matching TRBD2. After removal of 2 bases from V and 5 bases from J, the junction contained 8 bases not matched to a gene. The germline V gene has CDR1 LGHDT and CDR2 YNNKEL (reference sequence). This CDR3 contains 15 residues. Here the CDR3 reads CASSQNSGGRETQYF. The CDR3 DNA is TGTGCCAGCAGCCAAAATTCGGGAGGACGGGAGACCCAGTACTTC.

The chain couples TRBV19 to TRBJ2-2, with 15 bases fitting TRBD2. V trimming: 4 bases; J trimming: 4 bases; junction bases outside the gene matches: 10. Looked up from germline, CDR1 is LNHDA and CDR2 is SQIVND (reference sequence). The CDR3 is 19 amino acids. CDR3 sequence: CASSTWTSGGALITGELFF. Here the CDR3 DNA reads TGTGCCAGTAGTACCTGGACTAGCGGGGGGGCGTTGATCACCGGGGAGCTGTTTTTT.